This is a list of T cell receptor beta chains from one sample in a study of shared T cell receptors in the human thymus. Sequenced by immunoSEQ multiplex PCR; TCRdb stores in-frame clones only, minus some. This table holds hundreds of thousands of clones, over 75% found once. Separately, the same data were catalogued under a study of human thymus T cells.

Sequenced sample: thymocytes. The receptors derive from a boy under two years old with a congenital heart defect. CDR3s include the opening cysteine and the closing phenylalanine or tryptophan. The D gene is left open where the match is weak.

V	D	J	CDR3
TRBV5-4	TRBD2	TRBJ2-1	CASSARTSGGSYNEQFF
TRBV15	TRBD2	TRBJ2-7	CATSRKDTTGTSGRAGYEQYF
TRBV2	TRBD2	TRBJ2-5	CASSLAGSPSNIETQYF
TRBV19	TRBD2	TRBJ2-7	CASSSSGRHEQYF
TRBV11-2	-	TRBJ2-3	CASSRYFVADTQYF
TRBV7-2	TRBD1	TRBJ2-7	CASKKKGAWYEQYF
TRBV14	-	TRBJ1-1	CASSQGQNTEAFF
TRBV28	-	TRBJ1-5	CASTPPAGNQPQHF
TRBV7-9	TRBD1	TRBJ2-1	CASGLGTVSTEQFF
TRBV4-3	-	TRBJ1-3	CASSQAGGRAGNTIYF
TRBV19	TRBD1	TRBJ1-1	CASSSTRQGGTLSTEAFF
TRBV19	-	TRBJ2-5	CASSNSGQETQYF
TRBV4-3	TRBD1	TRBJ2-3	CASSQDKTGGPSTDTQYF
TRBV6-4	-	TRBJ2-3	CASSDGGGADTQYF
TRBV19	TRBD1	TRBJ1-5	CASKELTGGLRQPQHF
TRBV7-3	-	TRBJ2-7	CASSLMGHLGYEQYF
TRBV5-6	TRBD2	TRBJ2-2	CASSLRLALNTGELFF
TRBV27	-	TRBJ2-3	CASTSQGSRTDTQYF
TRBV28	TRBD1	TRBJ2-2	CASSSRTGGNTGELFF
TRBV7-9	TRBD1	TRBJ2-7	CASSSYTSDRVSYEQYF
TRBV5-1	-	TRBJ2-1	CASSASRNFDNEQFF
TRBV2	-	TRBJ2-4	CASTNQGAKNIQYF
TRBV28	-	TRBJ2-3	CASSLRDRTDTQYF
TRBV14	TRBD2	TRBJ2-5	CASSQGVAGDFLETQYF
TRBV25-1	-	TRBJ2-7	CASSPHGGPSYEQYF
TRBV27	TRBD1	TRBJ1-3	CASRTTGVGNTIYF
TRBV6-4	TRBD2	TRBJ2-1	CASSLGGGRANEQFF